This TCR beta chain was sequenced for a study of control samples from healthy donors and cancer patients. This clone was detected only a few times. Germline lookup yields CDR1 SGDLS and CDR2 YYNGEE. The CDR3 totals 15 residues. Trimming removed 3 bases at V and 1 base at J, with 13 bases between. Libraries were prepared by immunoSEQ multiplex PCR; TCRdb keeps only in-frame clonotypes and omits some of them. The sample records tens of thousands of clones, roughly 90% being singletons. The sequenced sample was PBMCs. J is TRBJ1-2 and V is TRBV9, with a possible D match to TRBD1 (6 bases). The TCR was taken from a man aged 45-60 years with head and neck cancer. This CDR3 reads CASSARGTVNYGYTF. For the CDR3, the DNA is TGTGCCAGCAGCGCGAGGGGGACGGTTAACTATGGCTACACCTTC.